This T cell receptor (beta chain) was identified in a study of T cells expressing NK-cell markers. Study-level results: Four donors likewise had their CD3+CD56-NKG2C+ fraction led by these clonotypes. It remained uncertain whether the expanded NKG2C+ T cell clones were specific for HCMV antigens.

Worth noting for this clonotype: What it binds is unknown.

Each CDR3 protein gets one entry in TCRdb, which reprocessed the 5' RACE reads and gives no DNA. The sample spans tens of thousands of distinct CDR3 sequences; the ten largest clones claim about 60%. The sequenced sample consisted of blood T cells: a sorted CD56 or NKG2C T cell subset, CD4+ or CD8+ T cells, or bulk PBMC T cells (not recorded which). This sequence was found in a woman aged 18-70 years in good health.

The CDR3 here is CASSLEGVGHVPRNEQFF. This sequence joins TRBV5-1 and TRBJ2-1; TCRdb's assignment of TRBD1 cannot be checked, as there is no DNA. CDR1 and CDR2 (germline): SGHRS, YFSETQ. The CDR3 runs 18 residues.